This TCR beta chain is from a study of radiation and T cells in renal cell carcinoma. Treatment in this sample: treatment-naive control, cytoreductive nephrectomy. Controls were unirradiated tumors from treatment-naive cytoreductive nephrectomy patients. Germline V lookup: CDR1 SGHDT, CDR2 YYEEEE. This CDR3 has 16 amino acids. The trim removed 2 bases at V and 0 bases at J, leaving 7 bases unmatched. Assay used: immunoSEQ multiplex PCR; TCRdb lists only in-frame clones, some missing. The sample includes approximately 25,000 clones, nearly 55% of them seen just once. The starting material was tumor tissue, obtained from a patient whose treatment was nephrectomy without radiotherapy. The source is a human donor with renal cell carcinoma. This chain links TRBV5-6 with TRBJ2-7, with 8 nucleotides matching TRBD2. The CDR3 DNA follows: TGTGCCAGCAGCTTAGACGGGACTAGGGTCTCCTACGAGCAGTACTTC. Protein: CASSLDGTRVSYEQYF.